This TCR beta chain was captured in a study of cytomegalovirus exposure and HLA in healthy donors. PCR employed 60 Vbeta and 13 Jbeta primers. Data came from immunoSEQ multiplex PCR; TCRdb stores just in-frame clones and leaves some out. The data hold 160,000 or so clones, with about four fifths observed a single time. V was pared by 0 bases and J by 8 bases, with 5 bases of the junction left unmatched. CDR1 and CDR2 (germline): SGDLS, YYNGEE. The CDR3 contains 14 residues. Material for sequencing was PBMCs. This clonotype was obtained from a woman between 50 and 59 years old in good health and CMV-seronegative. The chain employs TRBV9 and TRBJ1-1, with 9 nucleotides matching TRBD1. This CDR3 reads CASSVGTGGWEAFF. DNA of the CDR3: TGTGCCAGCAGCGTAGGTACAGGGGGCTGGGAAGCTTTCTTT.